This T cell receptor beta chain was documented in a study of blood T cell repertoires in COVID-19. Study in general: Acute and convalescent COVID-19 samples came from the United States, Italy and Spain. T cells, B-cell-depleted T cells, or PBMCs provided the cDNA or gDNA that served as material.

Profiled with immunoSEQ multiplex PCR; TCRdb holds only in-frame clones, not every one. The top ten hold 27% of the sample, which has some 78,000 clones, around 86% seen once. This clone was seen a single time. The sequenced material came from peripheral blood. The TCR originated in a man in his forties or fifties with active or convalescent COVID-19.

The CDR3 DNA sequence: TGTGCCAGCAGCCCAGGCGGGATGGGGGACACTGAAGCTTTCTTT. Its protein product is CASSPGGMGDTEAFF. V and J are TRBV4-2 and TRBJ1-1, with D perhaps TRBD1 (5 bases). The CDR3 has 15 residues. The V gene lost 4 bases and the J gene lost 3 bases, with 15 bases spanning the gap. CDR1 is LGHNA, CDR2 YNFKEQ, per germline.